Below, one T cell receptor (beta chain) is given with its context. The antigen is undetermined. The record originates from a study of CD8+ T cells in alopecia areata. Findings of the study overall: Besides other cells, scalp samples also yield sequences of resident alphabeta T cells from normal skin.

Samples from alopecia areata patients were lesional scalp punch biopsies and peripheral blood. Isolation of CD4+ and CD8+ T cells from PBMCs was achieved by sorting. Once RNA had been extracted, it was reverse transcribed into cDNA to act as the sequencing template. Clones were read by immunoSEQ multiplex PCR, and TCRdb kept only the in-frame ones, dropping some. The sample includes 200,000 to 250,000 clones, 57% of them seen just once. Material: CD4+ T cells sorted from blood, obtained at week 0. The source is a human donor with alopecia areata.

The CDR3 here is CASRKTGEGEQYF. For the CDR3, the DNA is TGTGCCAGCAGGAAGACAGGGGAGGGCGAGCAGTACTTC. V usage is TRBV2 and J usage is TRBJ2-7; D may be TRBD1 (8 bases). V gave up 6 bases and J gave up 6 bases, with 15 bases separating them. The CDR3 runs to 13 residues. Germline V CDR1 and CDR2: SNHLY, FYNNEI.